The 11 T cell receptor beta chains below all came from one sample that was sequenced in a study of blood T cell repertoires in COVID-19. This table comes from immunoSEQ multiplex PCR, and its TCRdb copy is limited to in-frame clones, with some not included. Among about 150,000 clones listed, 75% to 95% were seen once. What was sequenced was peripheral blood. Source of these receptors: a man between 50 and 59 years old with acute or convalescent COVID-19.

This clone showed up just a few times. V usage is TRBV3-1 (or the pseudogene TRBV3-2) and J usage is TRBJ2-2; tentative D call: TRBD2 (6 bases). The CDR3 is 14 residues long. The germline gives CDR1 LGHDT, CDR2 YNNKEL (reference sequence). Trimming took off 2 bases at V and 6 bases at J, with 10 bases between the two ends. CDR3 nucleotide sequence: TGTGCCAGCAGCCAACTCCCGGGAGCCGGGGAGCTGTTTTTT. It yields the protein CASSQLPGAGELFF.

The V call is TRBV7-9, the J call TRBJ2-3; 14 bases agree with TRBD2. Germline V gene sequence: CDR1 SEHNR, CDR2 FQNEAQ (reference sequence). The CDR3 loop spans 18 amino acids. Germline trimming cut 5 bases from V and 2 bases from J; bases unmatched to any gene: 9. CDR3 amino acids: CASSRRGTSGRLTDTQYF. The CDR3 bases are TGTGCCAGCAGCCGGCGAGGGACTAGCGGGAGACTCACAGATACGCAGTATTTT.

This clone was detected only once. The V gene is TRBV15, the J gene TRBJ1-5; no definite D call. The CDR3 runs to 15 residues. Germline CDR1 reads LNHNV; CDR2 reads YYDKDF (reference sequence). V was clipped by 0 bases and J by 1 base, with 7 bases between them. The CDR3 sequence is CATSREEGSNQPQHF. The CDR3 nucleotides are TGTGCCACCAGCAGAGAAGAGGGAAGCAATCAGCCCCAGCATTTT. The whole variable domain, remainder taken from reference TRBV15 and TRBJ1-5, is DAMVIQNPRYQVTQFGKPVTLSCSQTLNHNVMYWYQQKSSQAPKLLFHYYDKDFNNEADTPDNFQSRRPNTSFCFLDIRSPGLGDTAMYLCATSREEGSNQPQHFGDGTRLSIL.

The chain combines TRBV5-6 with TRBJ2-5, with 10 bases identical to TRBD2. CDR3 length equals 14 residues. V gave up 4 bases and J gave up 5 bases; unmatched junction bases: 5. Germline V gene data show CDR1 as SGHDT and CDR2 as YYEEEE. The CDR3 bases are TGTGCCAGCAGCCATAGCGGGGGGATCGAGACCCAGTACTTC. The encoded protein is CASSHSGGIETQYF.

The chain recombines TRBV7-9 with TRBJ2-7; 14 bases line up with TRBD2. Trimming removed 4 bases from V and 0 bases from J; junction bases left unmatched: 8. Germline V CDR1 and CDR2: SEHNR, FQNEAQ (reference sequence). This CDR3 is 18 amino acids long. The CDR3 region is CASSSGTSGSQSSYEQYF. CDR3 nucleotides: TGTGCCAGCAGCTCCGGGACTAGCGGGAGCCAGAGCTCCTACGAGCAGTACTTC.

The CDR3 spells CASSSIQTGPDTQYF. CDR3 bases: TGTGCCAGCAGTTCCATCCAGACAGGGCCAGATACGCAGTATTTT. This chain links TRBV28 with TRBJ2-3, with 7 bases fitting TRBD1. V trimming: 4 bases; J trimming: 4 bases; junction bases outside the gene matches: 8. The CDR3 loop spans 15 amino acids. CDR1 and CDR2 from the germline V gene are MDHEN and SYDVKM.

This chain's CDR3 is CASSLDRNSYGYTF. CDR3 bases: TGTGCCAGCAGCTTAGACAGGAACTCCTATGGCTACACCTTC. The rearrangement joins TRBV7-9 to TRBJ1-2; D is perhaps TRBD1 (5 bases). This CDR3 is built from 14 residues. Per germline, CDR1 SEHNR and CDR2 FQNEAQ (reference sequence). Trimming removed 1 base at V and 4 bases at J, with 10 bases between.

The V and J genes are TRBV3-1 (or the pseudogene TRBV3-2) and TRBJ1-6; D is uncertain. The CDR3 runs 14 residues. Deletions cut 0 bases from V and 6 bases from J, with 6 bases between. Germline V CDR1 and CDR2: LGHDT, YNNKEL (reference sequence). CDR3 DNA: TGTGCCAGCAGCCAAGATCGGGTTAATTCACCCCTCCACTTT. It is translated as CASSQDRVNSPLHF.

The V gene is TRBV6-5, the J gene TRBJ1-1; D uncertain. The CDR3 runs to 13 residues. With 6 bases removed from V and 8 bases from J, the gap between germline ends came to 16 bases. CDR1 is MNHEY, CDR2 SVGAGI, per germline. In nucleotides, the CDR3 is TGTGCCAGCAGCCGGGCGTGGAGGTTGGAAGCTTTCTTT. Its protein product is CASSRAWRLEAFF.

V and J are TRBV28 and TRBJ2-2; 10 bases fit TRBD1. V shed 9 bases, J shed 7 bases, and the junction held 11 bases outside the gene matches. The CDR3 is made up of 15 amino acids. Germline V CDR1 and CDR2: MDHEN, SYDVKM. The chain's CDR3 is CASFGQGVGVGELFF. The CDR3 nucleotides read TGTGCCAGTTTCGGACAGGGGGTTGGAGTCGGGGAGCTGTTTTTT.

J is TRBJ2-2 and V is TRBV7-9, with TRBD2 matching 8 bases. The CDR3 length is 15 residues. V shed 5 bases and J 5 bases; nucleotides not matched to a gene: 7. Germline V gene lookup returns CDR1 SEHNR and CDR2 FQNEAQ (reference sequence). For the CDR3, the DNA is TGTGCCAGCAGCCCCTCCGGGAGGGCTACCGGGGAGCTGTTTTTT. It yields the protein CASSPSGRATGELFF.